Each of the 27 T cell receptor beta chains below was sequenced from the same sample in a study of PD-L1 blockade in urothelial cancer. TCRdb's table, derived via immunoSEQ multiplex PCR, lists solely in-frame clones and lacks some. The sample holds 35,000 to 45,000 clones, over 70% seen once. The input for sequencing was PBMCs, taken around atezolizumab (anti-PD-L1) treatment. These receptors all stem from a man aged 55-75 years with urothelial cancer.

The chain combines TRBV11-3 with TRBJ2-1, with TRBD2 matching over 10 bases. The CDR3 is 17 residues long. Germline CDR1 and CDR2: SGHNT and YENEEA. The junction had 10 bases not matched to a gene; V was cut back by 3 bases and J by 5 bases. In nucleotides, the CDR3 is TGTGCCAGCAGCTTCGGGCTAGCGGGAGTCCTGGACAATGAGCAGTTCTTC. Protein: CASSFGLAGVLDNEQFF.

The count of this clone is one. The chain combines TRBV28 with TRBJ1-4; 7 bases are shared with TRBD1. Germline loops: CDR1 MDHEN, CDR2 SYDVKM. V lost 5 bases to trimming and J lost 0 bases; unmatched junction nucleotides: 3. The CDR3 consists of 15 residues. The chain's CDR3 is CASSGQGATNEKLFF. The DNA for the CDR3 is TGTGCCAGCAGTGGTCAGGGGGCAACTAATGAAAAACTGTTTTTT.

This clone came up once. The CDR3 region is CASSLQGIAGNTIYF. The CDR3 nucleotides are TGTGCCAGCAGTTTACAGGGAATTGCTGGAAACACCATATATTTT. The chain joins TRBV27 to TRBJ1-3; D might be TRBD1 (5 bases). Germline V gene data show CDR1 as MNHEY and CDR2 as SMNVEV (reference sequence). The CDR3 has 15 amino acids. Trimming left V 2 bases short and J 2 bases short, with 10 bases between.

V is TRBV28 and J is TRBJ1-5; 8 bases map to TRBD1. V shed 4 bases, J shed 6 bases, and the junction held 11 bases outside the gene matches. This CDR3 contains 16 residues. From germline, CDR1 is MDHEN and CDR2 SYDVKM. This CDR3 reads CASSWGDRGRSQPQHF. Here the CDR3 DNA reads TGTGCCAGCAGTTGGGGAGACAGGGGACGGAGTCAGCCCCAGCATTTT.

The J gene is TRBJ2-7, the V gene TRBV2; 7 nucleotides agree with TRBD1. Trimming took 6 bases from V and 4 from J; bases not matched to a gene: 9. This CDR3 is 14 amino acids long. The V gene's germline CDR1 is SNHLY and CDR2 FYNNEI. In DNA form, the CDR3 reads TGTGCCAGCAGGGGCCCGGGACAGACGTACGAGCAGTACTTC. Its translation is CASRGPGQTYEQYF.

The chain combines TRBV5-1 with TRBJ1-1, with 10 bases matching TRBD1. The junction had 3 bases not matched to a gene; V was cut back by 4 bases and J by 3 bases. This CDR3 is built from 14 residues. Germline CDR1 and CDR2: SGHRS and YFSETQ. CDR3 amino acids: CASSPGQGDTEAFF. CDR3 DNA sequence: TGCGCCAGCAGCCCAGGACAGGGGGACACTGAAGCTTTCTTT. Looking up the rest from reference TRBV5-1 and TRBJ1-1 gives the full variable domain: KAGVTQTPRYLIKTRGQQVTLSCSPISGHRSVSWYQQTPGQGLQFLFEYFSETQRNKGNFPGRFSGRQFSNSRSEMNVSTLELGDSALYLCASSPGQGDTEAFFGQGTRLTVV.

The chain couples TRBV6-5 to TRBJ2-1; 13 nucleotides line up with TRBD2. In germline, CDR1 is MNHEY, CDR2 SVGAGI. This CDR3 has 16 residues. V was clipped by 4 bases and J by 9 bases; unmatched bases: 9. CDR3 sequence: CASSSRTSGRGSEQFF. In DNA form, the CDR3 reads TGTGCCAGCAGTTCCCGGACTAGCGGGAGAGGATCTGAGCAGTTCTTC.

This chain uses TRBV19 with TRBJ2-1; tentatively, D is TRBD1 (6 bases). This CDR3 contains 15 residues. CDR1 and CDR2 from the germline V gene are LNHDA and SQIVND (reference sequence). Trimming cost V 6 bases and J 6 bases, with 18 bases left between them. CDR3 loop: CASREDRRPPNEQFF. CDR3 nucleotide sequence: TGTGCCAGTAGGGAAGACAGGAGACCACCCAATGAGCAGTTCTTC.

The chain has TRBV7-2 and TRBJ1-5; 7 bases line up with TRBD1. Unmatched junction bases numbered 5, after V lost 5 bases and J lost 4 bases. Germline CDR1 and CDR2: SGHTA and FQGNSA. The CDR3 consists of 14 residues. The CDR3 sequence is CASSQGQLNQPQHF. In DNA form, the CDR3 reads TGTGCCAGCAGCCAGGGACAGCTAAATCAGCCCCAGCATTTT. Filled out from reference TRBV7-2 and TRBJ1-5, the complete variable domain reads GAGVSQSPSNKVTEKGKDVELRCDPISGHTALYWYRQSLGQGLEFLIYFQGNSAPDKSGLPSDRFSAERTGGSVSTLTIQRTQQEDSAVYLCASSQGQLNQPQHFGDGTRLSIL.

This chain connects TRBV6-6 to TRBJ1-1, with TRBD1 as a possible D gene (6 bases). Per germline, CDR1 MNHNY and CDR2 SVGAGI (reference sequence). The V end lost 11 bases, the J end lost 1 base, and 20 bases lay between the germline ends. The CDR3 extends over 15 amino acids. The CDR3 sequence is CAVNSRGGGNTEAFF. As DNA, the CDR3 is TGTGCCGTTAACTCCCGCGGGGGCGGGAACACTGAAGCTTTCTTT.

This clone ranks as medium-sized (0.01 to 0.1%). This rearrangement joins TRBV10-3 to TRBJ2-7; 7 bases line up with TRBD2. The CDR3 length is 14 residues. V was clipped by 5 bases and J by 0 bases; unmatched bases: 4. Germline V gene sequence: CDR1 ENHRY, CDR2 SYGVKD. The CDR3 is CAISSRGDSYEQYF. The CDR3 nucleotides are TGTGCCATCAGTTCACGGGGGGACTCCTACGAGCAGTACTTC.

V and J are TRBV7-9 and TRBJ2-1, with 8 bases identical to TRBD2. Germline CDR1 is SEHNR and CDR2 is FQNEAQ (reference sequence). Losses at the gene ends were 0 bases for V and 7 bases for J; bases not matched to a gene: 8. This CDR3 contains 16 residues. CDR3 region: CASSLANGGAWNEQFF. In DNA form, the CDR3 reads TGTGCCAGCAGCTTAGCTAACGGGGGGGCTTGGAATGAGCAGTTCTTC.

The V gene is TRBV2, the J gene TRBJ2-5; 8 bases map to TRBD1. There are 16 residues in the CDR3. V lost 4 bases and J lost 1; bases outside the gene matches: 8. In germline, CDR1 is SNHLY, CDR2 FYNNEI. CDR3 bases: TGTGCCAGCAGTGGAGGTCTCGGGACAGGCCAAGAGACCCAGTACTTC. This gives the protein CASSGGLGTGQETQYF.

This rearrangement joins TRBV19 to TRBJ1-1; D perhaps matches TRBD1 (5 bases). V lost 3 bases and J lost 1, with 9 bases in between. CDR1 is LNHDA and CDR2 is SQIVND in the germline V gene (reference sequence). The CDR3 totals 14 residues. Written as DNA, the CDR3 is TGTGCCAGTAGTATCGCGGGGCAGAACACTGAAGCTTTCTTT. It codes for CASSIAGQNTEAFF.

This chain uses TRBV28 with TRBJ2-7; 7 bases agree with TRBD1. The J segment lost 2 bases and the V segment lost 6 bases, leaving 4 bases of the junction unmatched. This CDR3 has 13 amino acids. In germline, CDR1 is MDHEN, CDR2 SYDVKM. In DNA form, the CDR3 reads TGTGCCAGCAGCGTGACAGGGCCCTACGAGCAGTACTTC. This codes for CASSVTGPYEQYF.

J is TRBJ2-5 and V is TRBV7-2; 7 nucleotides agree with TRBD1. Germline CDR1 is SGHTA and CDR2 is FQGNSA. The CDR3 loop spans 16 amino acids. V was pared by 8 bases and J by 5 bases, with 17 bases of the junction left unmatched. This CDR3 is CASALVGAGGFETQYF. The DNA for the CDR3 is TGTGCCAGCGCCCTAGTCGGGGCAGGGGGATTCGAGACCCAGTACTTC.

The chain uses TRBV6-5 and TRBJ2-7; TRBD2 is a possible D gene (7 bases). Germline-derived CDR1 and CDR2 are MNHEY and SVGAGI. The CDR3 has 13 amino acids. V was shortened by 8 bases and J by 4 bases, with 15 bases between the two germline ends. The CDR3 nucleotides are TGTGCCAGCGGAAGGGGGGGGGTGTACGAGCAGTACTTC. Protein: CASGRGGVYEQYF.

V is TRBV30 and J is TRBJ2-1; 7 nucleotides agree with TRBD2. J gave up 2 bases and V 0 bases, and 1 base lay outside the gene matches. Germline loops: CDR1 GTSNPN, CDR2 SVGIG (reference sequence). The CDR3 extends over 14 amino acids. The CDR3 loop is CAWSVGGTYNEQFF. In DNA, the CDR3 is TGTGCCTGGAGTGTGGGGGGGACCTACAATGAGCAGTTCTTC. The whole variable domain, remainder taken from reference TRBV30 and TRBJ2-1, is SQTIHQWPATLVQPVGSPLSLECTVEGTSNPNLYWYRQAAGRGLQLLFYSVGIGQISSEVPQNLSASRPQDRQFILSSKKLLLSDSGFYLCAWSVGGTYNEQFFGPGTRLTVL.

The chain has TRBV19 and TRBJ2-7; TRBD2 aligns across 9 bases. The germline gives CDR1 LNHDA, CDR2 SQIVND (reference sequence). V gave up 2 bases and J gave up 7 bases; unmatched junction bases: 3. The CDR3 has 13 residues. CDR3 DNA sequence: TGTGCCAGTAGTATAAGCGGGAGGCGTGAGCAGTACTTC. Amino acids: CASSISGRREQYF.

The chain is built from TRBV28 and TRBJ1-1, with D unresolved. V lost 5 bases, J lost 5 bases, and 12 bases lay in between. Germline assignment: CDR1 MDHEN and CDR2 SYDVKM. This CDR3 comprises 13 residues. The CDR3 DNA is TGTGCCAGCAGTCCCGAGATTGTTACTGAAGCTTTCTTT. Its protein is CASSPEIVTEAFF.

This clone was detected a few times. The chain employs TRBV19 and TRBJ1-1, with 7 bases identical to TRBD1. V shed 0 bases, J shed 5 bases, and the junction held 3 bases outside the gene matches. The CDR3 is made up of 14 amino acids. Per the germline V gene, CDR1 is LNHDA and CDR2 is SQIVND (reference sequence). The CDR3, as DNA: TGTGCCAGTAGTATAGATCCGACAGGGACTGAAGCTTTCTTT. Protein product: CASSIDPTGTEAFF.

The chain combines TRBV9 with TRBJ2-1; D may be TRBD2 (6 bases). The CDR3 is 16 amino acids. Trimming cost V 6 bases and J 0 bases, with 16 bases left between them. From germline, CDR1 is SGDLS and CDR2 YYNGEE. CDR3 bases: TGTGCCAGCACTCTTGGGGGGTCGGGCTCCTACAATGAGCAGTTCTTC. Translating it yields CASTLGGSGSYNEQFF. The full variable domain, its missing parts supplied by reference TRBV9 and TRBJ2-1, is DSGVTQTPKHLITATGQRVTLRCSPRSGDLSVYWYQQSLDQGLQFLIQYYNGEERAKGNILERFSAQQFPDLHSELNLSSLELGDSALYFCASTLGGSGSYNEQFFGPGTRLTVL.

The DNA for the CDR3 is TGTGCCAGCAGCCCGACCCGGCAGGGTGAGCAAGAGACCCAGTACTTC. Amino acids: CASSPTRQGEQETQYF. The V gene is TRBV11-2, the J gene TRBJ2-5; a possible D gene is TRBD1 (5 bases). Trimming removed 5 bases at V and 2 bases at J, with 18 bases between. Germline V gene data show CDR1 as SGHAT and CDR2 as FQNNGV. The CDR3 totals 16 residues. Using reference TRBV11-2 and TRBJ2-5 for the parts outside the CDR3, the full variable domain is EAGVAQSPRYKIIEKRQSVAFWCNPISGHATLYWYQQILGQGPKLLIQFQNNGVVDDSQLPKDRFSAERLKGVDSTLKIQPAKLEDSAVYLCASSPTRQGEQETQYFGPGTRLLVL.

This chain connects TRBV5-1 to TRBJ2-2; no firm D call. Per the germline V gene, CDR1 is SGHRS and CDR2 is YFSETQ. The CDR3 is made up of 13 amino acids. The V gene lost 0 bases and the J gene lost 7 bases, with 7 bases spanning the gap. CDR3 nucleotide sequence: TGCGCCAGCAGCTTGGGACTTATCGGGGAGCTGTTTTTT. Encoded protein: CASSLGLIGELFF.

This clone was counted a few times. This chain joins TRBV5-4 and TRBJ1-2; 8 bases line up with TRBD1. Germline-derived CDR1 and CDR2 are SGHNT and YYREEE (reference sequence). This CDR3 is 14 amino acids long. Trimming took 4 bases from V and 7 from J; bases not matched to a gene: 9. The CDR3 is CASSLDRDLGGYTF. The DNA of the CDR3 is TGTGCCAGCAGCCTGGACAGGGACCTCGGTGGCTACACCTTC.

The chain uses TRBV29-1 and TRBJ1-1; TRBD1 agrees at 9 bases. V shed 7 bases, J shed 1 base, and the junction held 10 bases outside the gene matches. CDR3 size: 15 residues. Germline lookup yields CDR1 SQVTM and CDR2 ANQGSEA. CDR3 amino acids: CSATAPGQGNTEAFF. For the CDR3, the DNA is TGCAGCGCTACAGCCCCGGGACAGGGGAACACTGAAGCTTTCTTT.

This clone was detected only a few times. The rearrangement joins TRBV28 to TRBJ2-7, with TRBD1 matching over 7 bases. Germline V gene sequence: CDR1 MDHEN, CDR2 SYDVKM. This CDR3 has 14 residues. V trimming: 6 bases; J trimming: 0 bases; junction bases outside the gene matches: 5. The CDR3 DNA is TGTGCCAGCAGGTTCGGACAGGCCTCCTACGAGCAGTACTTC. Its protein is CASRFGQASYEQYF.